Listed here is a single TCR beta chain. In the original analysis: Estimation of nucleated cell counts relied on the amplification of reference gene primers. Profiling relied on immunoSEQ multiplex PCR, and the TCRdb table lists in-frame clones only, not all of them. The DNA was the basis for D and trimming; V, J and clone size are from that table. The repertoire holds 95,000 to 150,000 clones, with around 81% as singletons. These data belong to a study of blood T cell repertoires in COVID-19. The sequencing sample was made of peripheral blood. The sequence derives from a young man with COVID-19, enrolled during active disease.

This CDR3 reads CASSLLSGNQPQHF. The CDR3 nucleotides are TGTGCCAGCAGTTTATTGTCTGGCAATCAGCCCCAGCATTTT. The rearrangement joins TRBV28 to TRBJ1-5; the D is unclear. Germline V CDR1 and CDR2: MDHEN, SYDVKM. The CDR3 has 14 amino acids. V was trimmed by 1 base and J by 2 bases, leaving 6 bases between them.